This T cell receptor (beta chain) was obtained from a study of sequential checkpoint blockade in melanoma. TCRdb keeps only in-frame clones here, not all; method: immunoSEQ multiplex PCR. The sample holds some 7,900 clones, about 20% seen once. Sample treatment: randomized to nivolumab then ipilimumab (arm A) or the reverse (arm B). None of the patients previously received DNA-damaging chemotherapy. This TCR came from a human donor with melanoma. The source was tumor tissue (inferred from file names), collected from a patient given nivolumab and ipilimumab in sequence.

CDR3 residues: CASSNQQGIDYGYTF. CDR3 DNA: TGTGCCAGTAGTAACCAACAGGGGATCGACTATGGCTACACCTTC. V and J are TRBV19 and TRBJ1-2; 7 bases fit TRBD1. The CDR3 runs to 15 residues. Trimming removed 4 bases from V and 3 bases from J; junction bases left unmatched: 8. CDR1 and CDR2 from the germline V gene are LNHDA and SQIVND (reference sequence).